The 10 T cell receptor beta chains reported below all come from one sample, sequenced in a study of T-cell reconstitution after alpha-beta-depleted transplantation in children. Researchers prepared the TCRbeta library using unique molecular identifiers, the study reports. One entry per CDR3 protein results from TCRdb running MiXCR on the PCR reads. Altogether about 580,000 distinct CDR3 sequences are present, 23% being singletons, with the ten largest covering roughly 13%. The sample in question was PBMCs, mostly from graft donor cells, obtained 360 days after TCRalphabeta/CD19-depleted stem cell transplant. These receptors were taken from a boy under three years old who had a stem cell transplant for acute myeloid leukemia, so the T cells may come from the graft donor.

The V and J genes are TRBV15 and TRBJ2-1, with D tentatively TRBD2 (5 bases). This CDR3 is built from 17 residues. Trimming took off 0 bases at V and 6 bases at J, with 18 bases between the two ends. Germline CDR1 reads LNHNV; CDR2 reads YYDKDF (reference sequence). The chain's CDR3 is CATSRDSLEVRGNEQFF. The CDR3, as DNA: TGTGCCACCAGCAGAGATTCCCTGGAGGTCCGAGGCAATGAGCAGTTCTTC.

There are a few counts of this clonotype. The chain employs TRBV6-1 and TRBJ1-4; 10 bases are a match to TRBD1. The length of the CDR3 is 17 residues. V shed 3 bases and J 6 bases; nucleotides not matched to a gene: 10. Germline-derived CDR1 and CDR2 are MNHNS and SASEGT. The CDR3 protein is CASSDKGTGVNDEKLFF. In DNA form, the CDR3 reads TGTGCCAGCAGTGACAAAGGGACAGGGGTAAACGATGAAAAACTGTTTTTT.

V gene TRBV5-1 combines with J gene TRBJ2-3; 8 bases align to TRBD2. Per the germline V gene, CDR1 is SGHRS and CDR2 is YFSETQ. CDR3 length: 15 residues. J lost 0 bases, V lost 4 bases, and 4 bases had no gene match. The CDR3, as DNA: TGCGCCAGCAGCACGGGGGGGACTAGCACAGATACGCAGTATTTT. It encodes CASSTGGTSTDTQYF.

The CDR3 reads CASSLGSITGELFF. CDR3 bases: TGTGCCAGCAGCTTGGGGAGTATCACCGGGGAGCTGTTTTTT. The chain uses TRBV5-4 and TRBJ2-2; D not certain. This CDR3 has 14 amino acids. Germline V gene lookup returns CDR1 SGHNT and CDR2 YYREEE (reference sequence). V lost 0 bases and J lost 4, with 7 bases in between.

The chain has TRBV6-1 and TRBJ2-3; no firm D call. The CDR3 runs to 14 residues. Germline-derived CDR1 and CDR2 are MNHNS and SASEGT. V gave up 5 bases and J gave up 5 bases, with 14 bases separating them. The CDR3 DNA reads TGTGCCAGCAGTCGCAGCAATTGGGGAGATACGCAGTATTTT. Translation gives CASSRSNWGDTQYF.

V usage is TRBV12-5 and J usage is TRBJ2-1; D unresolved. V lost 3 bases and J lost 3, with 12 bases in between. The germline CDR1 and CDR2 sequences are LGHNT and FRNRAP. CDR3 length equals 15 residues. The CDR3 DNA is TGTGCTAGTGGTTTCGGGCTCCCAGTCTACAATGAGCAGTTCTTC. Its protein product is CASGFGLPVYNEQFF.

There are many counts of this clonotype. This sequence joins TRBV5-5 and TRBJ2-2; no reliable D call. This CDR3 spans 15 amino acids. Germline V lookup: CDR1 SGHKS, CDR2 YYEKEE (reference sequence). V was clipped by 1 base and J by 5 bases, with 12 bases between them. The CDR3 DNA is TGTGCCAGCAGCTTGAACCGGGCTTGGACCGGGGAGCTGTTTTTT. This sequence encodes CASSLNRAWTGELFF.

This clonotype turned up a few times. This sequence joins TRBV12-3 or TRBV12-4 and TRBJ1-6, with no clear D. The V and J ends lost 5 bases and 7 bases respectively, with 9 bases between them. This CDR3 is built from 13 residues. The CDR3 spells CASSGPGNSPLHF. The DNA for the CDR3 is TGTGCCAGCAGTGGCCCGGGGAATTCACCCCTCCACTTT.

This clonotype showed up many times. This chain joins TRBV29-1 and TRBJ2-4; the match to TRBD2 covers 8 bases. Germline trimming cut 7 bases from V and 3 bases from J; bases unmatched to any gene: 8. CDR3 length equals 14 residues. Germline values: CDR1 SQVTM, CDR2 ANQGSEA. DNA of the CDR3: TGCAGCGCCCTCCCGGGGACTAGCAAAAACATTCAGTACTTC. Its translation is CSALPGTSKNIQYF.

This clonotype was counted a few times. Here the CDR3 DNA reads TGTGCCAGCAGAACTCCCTATCGGGGTAGATACGAGCAGTACTTC. Residues: CASRTPYRGRYEQYF. The V and J genes are TRBV6-1 and TRBJ2-7; TRBD2 might be the D (5 bases). V was shortened by 6 bases and J by 4 bases, with 19 bases between the two germline ends. This CDR3 spans 15 amino acids. Germline V gene sequence: CDR1 MNHNS, CDR2 SASEGT.